The 28 T cell receptor beta chains reported below all come from one sample, sequenced in a study of control samples from healthy donors and cancer patients. Libraries were prepared by immunoSEQ multiplex PCR; TCRdb keeps only in-frame clonotypes and omits some of them. The table has around 80,000 clones, over 75% seen once; the top ten hold more than 5.5%. Material for sequencing was blood. The receptors stem from a woman between 45 and 60 years old in good health.

The chain employs TRBV5-1 and TRBJ2-1, with 8 bases aligning to TRBD2. The V gene end was trimmed by 3 bases and the J gene end by 4 bases; junction bases not matched to a gene: 12. The CDR3 has 17 residues. Germline V gives CDR1 SGHRS, CDR2 YFSETQ. CDR3 residues: CASSSALAGGFYNEQFF. The CDR3 region has the DNA TGCGCCAGCAGCTCGGCCCTGGCGGGGGGTTTTTACAATGAGCAGTTCTTC.

The chain is built from TRBV6-1 and TRBJ1-1; D not resolved. This CDR3 contains 13 residues. Germline assignment: CDR1 MNHNS and CDR2 SASEGT. Between the trimmed V and J ends, which lost 3 bases and 2 bases, there was a span of 7 bases. The CDR3 region is CASSEPFNTEAFF. The CDR3 DNA sequence: TGTGCCAGCAGTGAGCCGTTCAACACTGAAGCTTTCTTT.

This clone was seen a handful of times. The chain has TRBV4-1 and TRBJ1-1; weak D call: TRBD1 (5 bases). CDR3 size: 13 residues. Germline-derived CDR1 and CDR2 are MGHRA and YSYEKL. V lost 1 base to trimming and J lost 5 bases, with 8 bases between them. The CDR3, as DNA: TGCGCCAGCAGCCAAGGGCCAGGGACTGAAGCTTTCTTT. It is translated as CASSQGPGTEAFF.

The rearrangement joins TRBV5-4 to TRBJ1-3, with 7 positions matching TRBD1. Germline V gene sequence: CDR1 SGHNT, CDR2 YYREEE (reference sequence). With 4 bases clipped from V and 1 base from J, the junction kept 2 bases outside the gene matches. The CDR3 spans 14 residues. CDR3 amino acids: CASSPQGSGNTIYF. Written as DNA, the CDR3 is TGTGCCAGCAGCCCACAGGGGTCTGGAAACACCATATATTTT.

The V and J genes are TRBV30 and TRBJ1-6; D is ambiguous. The CDR3 is made up of 14 amino acids. Germline CDR1 reads GTSNPN; CDR2 reads SVGIG (reference sequence). V was trimmed by 3 bases and J by 7 bases, leaving 13 bases between them. The CDR3, as DNA: TGTGCCTGGAGCGGGCAATTGGGGAATTCACCCCTCCACTTT. It codes for CAWSGQLGNSPLHF. Filled out from reference TRBV30 and TRBJ1-6, the complete variable domain reads SQTIHQWPATLVQPVGSPLSLECTVEGTSNPNLYWYRQAAGRGLQLLFYSVGIGQISSEVPQNLSASRPQDRQFILSSKKLLLSDSGFYLCAWSGQLGNSPLHFGNGTRLTVT.

The chain joins TRBV2 to TRBJ2-1; D not certain. The germline CDR1 and CDR2 sequences are SNHLY and FYNNEI. The ends were cut back, 9 bases at V and 7 bases at J, with 19 bases in the middle. CDR3 length equals 14 residues. The CDR3 region has the DNA TGTGCCAGTTCCCTCTCCCCGACTGAGAATGAGCAGTTCTTC. Its protein product is CASSLSPTENEQFF.

The table lists this clone with a few counts. The chain recombines TRBV19 with TRBJ2-1; possibly TRBD2 for D (5 bases). The CDR3 extends over 13 amino acids. Germline V gene lookup returns CDR1 LNHDA and CDR2 SQIVND (reference sequence). With 10 bases removed from V and 2 bases from J, the gap between germline ends came to 12 bases. The CDR3 loop is CATHTGTYNEQFF. The CDR3, as DNA: TGTGCCACGCATACGGGGACCTACAATGAGCAGTTCTTC.

This rearrangement joins TRBV5-1 to TRBJ1-2, with 7 bases identical to TRBD1. CDR3 length equals 17 residues. The V gene's germline CDR1 is SGHRS and CDR2 YFSETQ. With 4 bases clipped from V and 1 base from J, the junction kept 13 bases outside the gene matches. DNA for the CDR3: TGCGCCAGCAGCCGACAGGGCCAATTGGAAATTAACTATGGCTACACCTTC. This sequence encodes CASSRQGQLEINYGYTF. Combining the CDR3 with reference TRBV5-1 and TRBJ1-2 gives the whole variable domain KAGVTQTPRYLIKTRGQQVTLSCSPISGHRSVSWYQQTPGQGLQFLFEYFSETQRNKGNFPGRFSGRQFSNSRSEMNVSTLELGDSALYLCASSRQGQLEINYGYTFGSGTRLTVV.

The chain combines TRBV2 with TRBJ2-7; possible D gene TRBD1, 5 bases. Germline V CDR1 and CDR2: SNHLY, FYNNEI. The germline V and J ends were trimmed by 6 bases and 4 bases, with 13 bases remaining between them. CDR3 size: 13 residues. In DNA form, the CDR3 reads TGTGCCAGCAGACAGGACAAACCTTACGAGCAGTACTTC. Protein sequence: CASRQDKPYEQYF.

This clone was recorded at least ten times. The genes are TRBV2 and TRBJ1-5, with unresolved D. CDR1 is SNHLY and CDR2 is FYNNEI in the germline V gene. CDR3 size: 11 residues. V was pared by 2 bases and J by 9 bases, with 5 bases between. The CDR3 coding sequence is TGTGCCAGCAGTGAATTGGGGCCCCAGCATTTT. The encoded protein is CASSELGPQHF.

This clone has only one observation. V gene TRBV6-6 combines with J gene TRBJ2-4; D unclear. Germline CDR1 and CDR2: MNHNY and SVGAGI (reference sequence). The germline V and J ends were trimmed by 5 bases and 0 bases, with 14 bases remaining between them. This CDR3 region has 16 residues. DNA for the CDR3: TGTGCCAGCAGTCCCCCCCGTTCCGTAGCCAAAAACATTCAGTACTTC. Its protein is CASSPPRSVAKNIQYF.

V gene TRBV5-1 combines with J gene TRBJ1-2, with D tentatively TRBD1 (6 bases). The V end lost 7 bases, the J end lost 8 bases, and 18 bases lay between the germline ends. The length of the CDR3 is 13 residues. Germline loops: CDR1 SGHRS, CDR2 YFSETQ. CDR3 sequence (DNA): TGCGCCAGCTACAGCGGGGGCGTTGAAGGCTACACCTTC. This translates into CASYSGGVEGYTF.

This rearrangement joins TRBV10-3 to TRBJ2-7; 8 bases agree with TRBD1. Germline V gene data show CDR1 as ENHRY and CDR2 as SYGVKD. J lost 7 bases, V lost 6 bases, and 8 bases had no gene match. This CDR3 is 13 amino acids long. The CDR3 loop is CAISQDRDREQYF. CDR3 nucleotide sequence: TGTGCCATCAGCCAGGACAGGGATAGGGAGCAGTACTTC.

The DNA of the CDR3 is TGCGCCAGCAGTCCGGGACAGGGGGAAACTGAAGCTTTCTTT. Translation: CASSPGQGETEAFF. This chain joins TRBV23-1 and TRBJ1-1; 11 bases match TRBD1. TRBV23-1 belongs to the ORF category, with a function that is uncertain. With 4 bases clipped from V and 5 bases from J, the junction kept 3 bases outside the gene matches. This CDR3 region has 14 residues.

V usage is TRBV6-2 or TRBV6-3 and J usage is TRBJ1-5, with 9 bases that match TRBD1. This CDR3 contains 15 residues. V shed 4 bases, J shed 7 bases, and the junction held 8 bases outside the gene matches. From germline, CDR1 is MNHEY and CDR2 SVGEGT. CDR3 residues: CASSWRGTGNQPQHF. In DNA, the CDR3 is TGTGCCAGCAGTTGGAGGGGGACAGGGAACCAGCCCCAGCATTTT.

The chain recombines TRBV6-5 with TRBJ2-7; the D gene could be TRBD1 or TRBD2 (5 bases each). Germline assignment: CDR1 MNHEY and CDR2 SVGAGI. V lost 8 bases and J lost 3, with 11 bases in between. The CDR3 has 12 residues. The CDR3 DNA is TGTGCCAGCTTTTTGGGGGACTACGAGCAGTACTTC. This codes for CASFLGDYEQYF.

The rearrangement joins TRBV5-8 to TRBJ2-1; TRBD1 matches 8 bases. V gave up 3 bases and J gave up 3 bases; unmatched junction bases: 8. This CDR3 region has 16 residues. Germline CDR1 reads SGHTS; CDR2 reads YDEGEE. The CDR3 DNA reads TGTGCCAGCAGCTCTCTACGGGGACAGGTCTACAATGAGCAGTTCTTC. Its protein is CASSSLRGQVYNEQFF.

The chain has TRBV28 and TRBJ2-7, with 8 bases aligning to TRBD1. This CDR3 region has 14 residues. J gave up 2 bases and V 6 bases, and 6 bases lay outside the gene matches. The V gene's germline CDR1 is MDHEN and CDR2 SYDVKM. The DNA for the CDR3 is TGTGCCAGCAGCCCCCGGACAGGGCCCTACGAGCAGTACTTC. It encodes CASSPRTGPYEQYF. The variable domain in full, completed from reference TRBV28 and TRBJ2-7, reads DVKVTQSSRYLVKRTGEKVFLECVQDMDHENMFWYRQDPGLGLRLIYFSYDVKMKEKGDIPEGYSVSREKKERFSLILESASTNQTSMYLCASSPRTGPYEQYFGPGTRLTVT.

The chain has TRBV2 and TRBJ2-1; D may be TRBD1 or TRBD2 (7 bases each). Germline V gives CDR1 SNHLY, CDR2 FYNNEI. The CDR3 contains 14 residues. Trimming removed 8 bases at V and 2 bases at J, with 13 bases between. CDR3: CASQGGSAYNEQFF. The CDR3 DNA is TGTGCCAGCCAGGGGGGGAGCGCCTACAATGAGCAGTTCTTC.

The chain couples TRBV5-8 to TRBJ2-5; D is unclear. The CDR3 covers 14 residues. V shed 1 base and J shed 0 bases, with 7 bases lying between them. The V gene's germline CDR1 is SGHTS and CDR2 YDEGEE. This CDR3 reads CASSLIENQETQYF. CDR3 nucleotide sequence: TGTGCCAGCAGCTTGATTGAGAACCAAGAGACCCAGTACTTC.

The V and J genes are TRBV18 and TRBJ1-5, with 8 bases identical to TRBD1. The CDR3 length is 15 residues. V was pared by 3 bases and J by 4 bases, with 5 bases of the junction left unmatched. CDR1 and CDR2 (germline): KGHSH, LQKENI. The CDR3 DNA reads as TGTGCCAGCTCACCGGGACAGGCCCAGAATCAGCCCCAGCATTTT. Translated: CASSPGQAQNQPQHF. Using reference TRBV18 and TRBJ1-5 for the parts outside the CDR3, the full variable domain is NAGVMQNPRHLVRRRGQEARLRCSPMKGHSHVYWYRQLPEEGLKFMVYLQKENIIDESGMPKERFSAEFPKEGPSILRIQQVVRGDSAAYFCASSPGQAQNQPQHFGDGTRLSIL.

This clone was detected a few times. The V call is TRBV13, the J call TRBJ2-3; TRBD2 matches 7 bases. Germline V lookup: CDR1 PRHDT, CDR2 FYEKMQ (reference sequence). CDR3 length: 16 amino acids. Trimming took 5 bases from V and 4 from J; bases not matched to a gene: 12. The CDR3 loop reads CASSAGLSGRPDTQYF. In DNA, the CDR3 is TGTGCCAGCAGCGCCGGTCTTAGCGGGCGGCCAGATACGCAGTATTTT.

About this clone: One junction end does not reproduce the germline sequence, and a read error may be involved. The chain joins TRBV5-1 to TRBJ2-2; 8 bases are a match to TRBD2. Germline values: CDR1 SGHRS, CDR2 YFSETQ. The CDR3 sequence is 15 residues long. The CDR3 here is CARSLDGGAVGELFF. The DNA of the CDR3 is TGCGCCCGCAGCTTGGACGGGGGGGCCGTCGGGGAGCTGTTTTTT. Drawing the rest from reference TRBV5-1 and TRBJ2-2, the complete variable domain is KAGVTQTPRYLIKTRGQQVTLSCSPISGHRSVSWYQQTPGQGLQFLFEYFSETQRNKGNFPGRFSGRQFSNSRSEMNVSTLELGDSALYLCARSLDGGAVGELFFGEGSRLTVL.

CDR3 DNA sequence: TGTGCCAGCAAGCATCGGGGGAATAATTCACCCCTCCACTTT. Protein product: CASKHRGNNSPLHF. The rearrangement links TRBV2 to TRBJ1-6, with a possible D match to TRBD1 (5 bases). Trimming cost V 7 bases and J 5 bases, with 12 bases left between them. Germline V gene sequence: CDR1 SNHLY, CDR2 FYNNEI. This CDR3 is 14 amino acids long.

This chain links TRBV5-1 with TRBJ1-2, with a weak D call TRBD1 (5 bases). V lost 1 base and J 3 bases, leaving 13 bases between the germline ends. The germline V gene has CDR1 SGHRS and CDR2 YFSETQ. The CDR3 covers 15 residues. The CDR3 region has the DNA TGCGCCAGCAGCTTGAACCCAAGGGGCGACTATGGCTACACCTTC. Its translation: CASSLNPRGDYGYTF.

V usage is TRBV5-6 and J usage is TRBJ2-3; 8 nucleotides match TRBD1. This CDR3 is 15 amino acids long. With V trimmed by 10 bases and J by 2 bases, 12 bases remained unmatched. Per the germline V gene, CDR1 is SGHDT and CDR2 is YYEEEE. This chain's CDR3 is CASAEPGQATDTQYF. Here the CDR3 DNA reads TGTGCCTCCGCCGAGCCGGGACAGGCCACAGATACGCAGTATTTT. Combining the CDR3 with reference TRBV5-6 and TRBJ2-3 gives the whole variable domain DAGVTQSPTHLIKTRGQQVTLRCSPKSGHDTVSWYQQALGQGPQFIFQYYEEEERQRGNFPDRFSGHQFPNYSSELNVNALLLGDSALYLCASAEPGQATDTQYFGPGTRLTVL.

This CDR3 reads CASSFSGQGEYEQYF. CDR3 bases: TGTGCCAGCAGCTTTTCGGGACAGGGGGAATACGAGCAGTACTTC. The chain employs TRBV11-2 and TRBJ2-7, with 11 positions matching TRBD1. Germline-derived CDR1 and CDR2 are SGHAT and FQNNGV. The J segment lost 4 bases and the V segment lost 3 bases, leaving 5 bases of the junction unmatched. The CDR3 totals 15 residues.

The count of this clone is one. The chain recombines TRBV27 with TRBJ2-1; D may be TRBD2 (6 bases). The ends were cut back, 3 bases at V and 1 base at J, with 10 bases in the middle. Germline V lookup: CDR1 MNHEY, CDR2 SMNVEV (reference sequence). There are 15 residues in the CDR3. CDR3 DNA: TGTGCCAGCAGTTTTGCGGGGCTGTCCTACAATGAGCAGTTCTTC. Residues: CASSFAGLSYNEQFF.